What follows is one T cell receptor (beta chain) and its context. The antigen is undetermined. This sample is part of a study of PD-1 blockade in mismatch repair-deficient tumors. Study-wide points: Rapid post-treatment expansion, then contraction, generally preceding radiologic response, marked tumor-resident clones.

Libraries were prepared by immunoSEQ multiplex PCR; TCRdb keeps only in-frame clonotypes and omits some of them. The sample contains under 50,000 clones, around four fifths of which appear only once. All patients were mismatch repair deficient, assessed by either PCR or immunohistochemistry. This CDR3 is 14 amino acids long. V was pared by 0 bases and J by 6 bases, with 9 bases between. Germline V CDR1 and CDR2: SGHDT, YYEEEE. The source material was PBMCs, sampled 38 to 40 weeks after starting pembrolizumab. The TCR sequence derives from an adult with mismatch repair-deficient cancer. The chain joins TRBV5-6 to TRBJ2-2, with D perhaps matching TRBD1 (5 bases). CDR3 nucleotides: TGTGCCAGCAGCTTGGGGGCAGGGTCCGGGGAGCTGTTTTTT. It specifies CASSLGAGSGELFF.